The 16 T cell receptor beta chains below were found in one sample sequenced in a study of blood T cell repertoires in COVID-19. This table comes from immunoSEQ multiplex PCR, and its TCRdb copy is limited to in-frame clones, with some not included. This sample has approximately 280,000 clones, with 85% found just once. The sequenced sample was PBMCs or T cells enriched from blood (not recorded which). The receptor set was obtained from a woman between 45 and 65 years old who had recovered from COVID-19.

The chain recombines TRBV19 with TRBJ2-6, with a possible D match to TRBD2 (6 bases). The germline V and J ends were trimmed by 7 bases and 2 bases, with 9 bases remaining between them. Per germline, CDR1 LNHDA and CDR2 SQIVND (reference sequence). CDR3 length equals 14 residues. CDR3 coding DNA: TGTGCCAGTAAGCCGGGGGCTGGGGCCAACGTCCTGACTTTC. Protein sequence: CASKPGAGANVLTF.

The chain has TRBV7-9 and TRBJ2-3, with 9 bases identical to TRBD2. The CDR3 totals 17 residues. The V and J ends lost 9 bases and 4 bases, in that order; junction bases with no gene match: 17. Germline assignment: CDR1 SEHNR and CDR2 FQNEAQ (reference sequence). CDR3 DNA: TGTGCCAGTCGACCGGGACTAGCCGCACGGGTCCCAGATACGCAGTATTTT. This translates into CASRPGLAARVPDTQYF. The whole variable domain, filled in from reference TRBV7-9 and TRBJ2-3, reads DTGVSQNPRHKITKRGQNVTFRCDPISEHNRLYWYRQTLGQGPEFLTYFQNEAQLEKSRLLSDRFSAERPKGSFSTLEIQRTEQGDSAMYLCASRPGLAARVPDTQYFGPGTRLTVL.

The chain links TRBV11-2 to TRBJ1-5; no definite D call. This CDR3 spans 13 amino acids. The germline gives CDR1 SGHAT, CDR2 FQNNGV. Trimming shortened V by 5 bases and J by 7 bases, and 12 bases separated the two germline ends. CDR3: CASSPGTTQPQHF. The CDR3 bases are TGTGCCAGCAGCCCAGGTACCACCCAGCCCCAGCATTTT. Supplemented by reference TRBV11-2 and TRBJ1-5, the full variable domain reads EAGVAQSPRYKIIEKRQSVAFWCNPISGHATLYWYQQILGQGPKLLIQFQNNGVVDDSQLPKDRFSAERLKGVDSTLKIQPAKLEDSAVYLCASSPGTTQPQHFGDGTRLSIL.

The chain combines TRBV5-6 with TRBJ2-5, with D maybe TRBD1 (7 bases). CDR3 length: 15 amino acids. V dropped 6 bases and J dropped 4 bases, with 19 bases sitting between them. Germline V gives CDR1 SGHDT, CDR2 YYEEEE. CDR3 sequence (DNA): TGTGCCAGCAATCGGGCGGGACAGCTCGCAGAGACCCAGTACTTC. Its translation: CASNRAGQLAETQYF.

This chain joins TRBV5-1 and TRBJ1-2; TRBD1 aligns across 7 bases. Trimming cost V 0 bases and J 8 bases; bases outside gene matches: 7. This CDR3 is 14 amino acids long. Looked up from germline, CDR1 is SGHRS and CDR2 is YFSETQ. The CDR3 region has the DNA TGCGCCAGCAGCTTGGTCTCACAGGGGAGCGGCTACACCTTC. Amino acids: CASSLVSQGSGYTF.

The chain employs TRBV5-1 and TRBJ2-7, with 7 bases that match TRBD1. Losses at the gene ends were 4 bases for V and 3 bases for J; bases not matched to a gene: 7. Germline lookup yields CDR1 SGHRS and CDR2 YFSETQ. The CDR3 sequence is 14 residues long. The CDR3 spells CASSQRQGGYEQYF. The CDR3 DNA sequence: TGCGCCAGCAGCCAAAGACAGGGCGGCTACGAGCAGTACTTC.

The rearrangement uses TRBV28 and TRBJ1-5; maybe TRBD1 (6 bases). V lost 1 base and J 0 bases, leaving 22 bases between the germline ends. CDR1 is MDHEN, CDR2 SYDVKM, per germline. The CDR3 covers 20 residues. CDR3 protein: CASSLYAVKGGGYSNQPQHF. CDR3 in DNA: TGTGCCAGCAGTTTATATGCCGTGAAGGGAGGGGGTTATAGCAATCAGCCCCAGCATTTT.

The chain couples TRBV7-9 to TRBJ2-7, with TRBD1 as a possible D gene (6 bases). In germline, CDR1 is SEHNR, CDR2 FQNEAQ (reference sequence). The length of the CDR3 is 12 residues. Deletions cut 5 bases from V and 3 bases from J, with 8 bases between. CDR3 sequence reads: CASSVRGYEQYF. In nucleotides, the CDR3 is TGTGCCAGCAGCGTCAGGGGCTACGAGCAGTACTTC.

This clone was seen just once. The gene calls are TRBV10-2 and TRBJ1-5; tentative D call: TRBD1 (5 bases). Trimming took off 6 bases at V and 5 bases at J, with 11 bases between the two ends. This CDR3 has 13 amino acids. Looked up from germline, CDR1 is WSHSY and CDR2 is SAAADI. CDR3 DNA sequence: TGCGCCAGCAGAAACAGGACCCATCAGCCCCAGCATTTT. It yields the protein CASRNRTHQPQHF.

The chain is built from TRBV11-2 and TRBJ2-7; 7 bases fit TRBD1. This CDR3 spans 14 amino acids. From germline, CDR1 is SGHAT and CDR2 FQNNGV. With 3 bases clipped from V and 2 bases from J, the junction kept 4 bases outside the gene matches. The CDR3 loop is CASSLTGKPYEQYF. For the CDR3, the DNA is TGTGCCAGCAGCTTGACAGGGAAACCCTACGAGCAGTACTTC.

The chain employs TRBV28 and TRBJ1-1, with no clear D. This CDR3 region has 13 residues. The germline gives CDR1 MDHEN, CDR2 SYDVKM. The V end lost 7 bases, the J end lost 4 bases, and 13 bases lay between the germline ends. CDR3 sequence: CASKSGRSTEAFF. The CDR3 DNA reads TGTGCCAGCAAATCGGGTAGGAGCACTGAAGCTTTCTTT.

This chain links TRBV19 with TRBJ2-5, with TRBD2 matching over 11 bases. J was trimmed by 4 bases and V by 7 bases; bases with no gene match: 8. CDR1 is LNHDA and CDR2 is SQIVND in the germline V gene (reference sequence). The CDR3 has 15 residues. The CDR3 nucleotides are TGTGCCAGTACCAATAGCGGGGGGGCCGGAGAGACCCAGTACTTC. Protein: CASTNSGGAGETQYF.

This rearrangement joins TRBV5-1 to TRBJ1-5; the match to TRBD1 covers 10 bases. The CDR3 is 15 amino acids. After removal of 3 bases from V and 7 bases from J, the junction contained 7 bases not matched to a gene. CDR1 and CDR2 (germline): SGHRS, YFSETQ. The CDR3 sequence is CASSWGGQGDQPQHF. CDR3 DNA: TGCGCCAGCAGCTGGGGAGGACAGGGGGACCAGCCCCAGCATTTT.

The count of this clone is one. V and J are TRBV7-9 and TRBJ2-1; 8 nucleotides match TRBD1. CDR3 length equals 15 residues. Unmatched junction bases numbered 5, after V lost 5 bases and J lost 2 bases. CDR1 and CDR2 from the germline V gene are SEHNR and FQNEAQ (reference sequence). The CDR3 DNA sequence: TGTGCCAGCAGCGCGACGGGACAGGCCTACAATGAGCAGTTCTTC. Translating it yields CASSATGQAYNEQFF.

This clone was recorded only once. The V call is TRBV5-1, the J call TRBJ2-1; TRBD2 matches at 9 bases. Germline V CDR1 and CDR2: SGHRS, YFSETQ. With V trimmed by 1 base and J by 7 bases, 6 bases remained unmatched. This CDR3 region has 15 residues. CDR3 in DNA: TGCGCCAGCAGCTTGACTAGCGGGCAAAGGAATGAGCAGTTCTTC. Residues: CASSLTSGQRNEQFF.

V and J are TRBV30 and TRBJ1-3; TRBD1 is a possible D gene (5 bases). This CDR3 has 15 residues. V lost 0 bases to trimming and J lost 4 bases, with 13 bases between them. Germline values: CDR1 GTSNPN, CDR2 SVGIG (reference sequence). The CDR3 reads CAWSVVGGRGNTIYF. In nucleotides, the CDR3 is TGTGCCTGGAGTGTGGTCGGGGGGAGAGGAAACACCATATATTTT.